The rows below give T cell receptor beta chains drawn from one sample of a study of monozygotic twins with cystic fibrosis. TCRdb keeps only in-frame clones here, not all; method: immunoSEQ multiplex PCR. The repertoire holds 15,000 to 20,000 clones, with about 89% as singletons. The material sequenced was blood. The receptor source for this set is a girl aged 2 to 9 with cystic fibrosis. The CDR3 runs from the conserved cysteine through the conserved F or W. A D gene is named only where the DNA matches it firmly. Size values are once, few and many counts, or a class for expanded clones, and some rows have none.

TRBJ2-5 TRBD1 - TRBV19 TGTGCCAGTAGTTCAGGGGGTGTAGAGACCCAGTACTTC CASSSGGVETQYF
TRBJ2-2 - few TRBV7-9 TGTGCCAGCAGCACTTGGACAGAGACCGGGGAGCTGTTTTTT CASSTWTETGELFF
TRBJ2-1 - - TRBV4-3 TGCGCCAGCAGCCAAGATAGGAGAGGCTCCTACAATGAGCAGTTCTTC CASSQDRRGSYNEQFF
TRBJ2-1 - - TRBV9 TGTGCCAGCAGCGCGGACGGCAACAATGAGCAGTTCTTC CASSADGNNEQFF
TRBJ1-1 - - TRBV19 TGTGCCAGTAGTCGCACAGGGAACACTGAAGCTTTCTTT CASSRTGNTEAFF
TRBJ2-7 - - TRBV28 TGTGCCAGCAGTGCCCTGGTGGGGGCCGCACCCTCCTACGAGCAGTACTTC CASSALVGAAPSYEQYF
TRBJ1-5 - - TRBV19 TGTGCCAGTAGGGATTGGCGGCTTAGCAATCAGCCCCAGCATTTT CASRDWRLSNQPQHF
TRBJ1-3 - - TRBV4-2 TGTGCCAGCAGCCAATTGCGGGGAGGCCCTGGAAACACCATATATTTT CASSQLRGGPGNTIYF
TRBJ2-6 - once TRBV6-1 TGTGCCAGCAGTGAGGACAGTTCTGGGGCCAACGTCCTGACTTTC CASSEDSSGANVLTF
TRBJ1-2 - - TRBV30 TGTGCCTGGAGTGTAGGAGGGAATGGCTACACCTTC CAWSVGGNGYTF
TRBJ1-4 TRBD1 once TRBV19 TGTGCCAGTAGTGCATCGGGACAGGGAAAACTGTTTTTT CASSASGQGKLFF
TRBJ2-3 - - TRBV4-1 TGCGCCAGCAGCCAAGTAGACATGGGATTCACAGATACGCAGTATTTT CASSQVDMGFTDTQYF
TRBJ2-3 TRBD2 once TRBV28 TGTGCCAGCAAACGCGGGAGCCCCACAGATACGCAGTATTTT CASKRGSPTDTQYF
TRBJ2-5 - - TRBV20-1 TGCAGTGCCAGGACACGGGAGACCCAGTACTTC CSARTRETQYF
TRBJ1-1 - - TRBV28 TGTGCCAGCAGTCCCCCGGGGTCCGCTGAAGCTTTCTTT CASSPPGSAEAFF
TRBJ2-7 - - TRBV20-1 TGCAGTGCTCTCGCCTCCTACGAGCAGTACTTC CSALASYEQYF
TRBJ1-1 - once TRBV2 TGTGCCAGCAGTGAACTGGTTGTCGACACTGAAGCTTTCTTT CASSELVVDTEAFF
TRBJ1-5 TRBD1 once TRBV7-9 TGTGCCAGCAGCCCTGGGAGGGGGCAAAATCAGCCCCAGCATTTT CASSPGRGQNQPQHF
TRBJ2-2 - - TRBV7-9 TGTGCCAGCAGCTTAGGCCGGACCACGAACACCGGGGAGCTGTTTTTT CASSLGRTTNTGELFF
TRBJ1-2 - - TRBV30 TGTGCCGCACAGACCCCCGGGGGCTACACCTTC CAAQTPGGYTF
TRBJ2-5 - once TRBV30 TGTGCCTGGAGTAGAGAGACCCAGTACTTC CAWSRETQYF
TRBJ1-1 - - TRBV19 TGTGCCAGTAGTCCAGGACGGAGCACTGAAGCTTTCTTT CASSPGRSTEAFF
TRBJ2-2 - - TRBV5-1 TGCGCCAGCAGCGCCTCGCGGGGAAGCGGGGAGCTGTTTTTT CASSASRGSGELFF
TRBJ2-7 - - TRBV14 TGTGCCAGCAGCCAAACCGCTTTGCAGTACTTC CASSQTALQYF
TRBJ2-7 - - TRBV5-4 TGTGCCAGCAGCCGTTTCGAGCAGTACTTC CASSRFEQYF
TRBJ2-7 - - TRBV6-6 TGTGCCAGCAGGGGCCGGGACTCCTACGAGCAGTACTTC CASRGRDSYEQYF
TRBJ1-1 - - TRBV2 TGTGCCAGCAGTTATGGACGGGGGGAAGCTTTCTTT CASSYGRGEAFF
TRBJ1-1 - once TRBV27 TGTGCCAGCAGCGTGGATACGAACACTGAAGCTTTCTTT CASSVDTNTEAFF
TRBJ2-7 - - TRBV7-9 TGTGCCAGCAGCTTAGGAAACAGGGCGAGCTCCTACGAGCAGTACTTC CASSLGNRASSYEQYF
TRBJ2-3 TRBD1 - TRBV9 TGTGCCAGCAGCTCCCCCCGGGACAGGTCAGGAGATACGCAGTATTTT CASSSPRDRSGDTQYF
TRBJ2-3 TRBD1 medium-sized TRBV6-4 TGTGCCAGCAGTGACGGGACAGGCACAGATACGCAGTATTTT CASSDGTGTDTQYF